This T cell receptor beta chain is from a study of OX40 agonist ivuxolimab in advanced cancers. At the level of the study: Intravenous ivuxolimab was administered to patients every 2 weeks at 0.01 to 10 mg/kg.

General study results and limits: More expanded clones were found, on average, in CD8+ than in CD4+ T cells. Some nonresponders additionally presented with little normalized T-cell clonal expansion. Expanded peripheral T cell antigen specificity was not determined.

Concerning this clone: Its antigen is not known.

The junction had 3 bases not matched to a gene; V was cut back by 5 bases and J by 0 bases. Germline loops: CDR1 SGHRS, CDR2 YFSETQ. This CDR3 spans 14 amino acids. Measured with immunoSEQ multiplex PCR; TCRdb has only the in-frame clones, and not every one. This repertoire shows fewer than 55,000 clones, approximately 78% found once; its top ten account for 0.69%. The TCR originated in an adult with an advanced solid tumor such as melanoma, head and neck, liver or kidney cancer. V is TRBV5-1 and J is TRBJ2-5; 8 bases line up with TRBD2. The specimen was CD4+ or CD8+ T cells sorted from blood, collected in a trial of the OX40 agonist ivuxolimab. The CDR3 region is CASRSSGYQETQYF. The CDR3, as DNA: TGCGCCAGCAGGTCTAGCGGGTACCAAGAGACCCAGTACTTC.